This T cell receptor beta chain was sequenced during a study of human versus mouse CDR3 diversity and MHC coevolution. CDR3 length: 18 amino acids. V dropped 1 base and J dropped 5; count of bases not matched to a gene: 15. In germline, CDR1 is SGHDT, CDR2 YYEEEE. TCRdb keeps only in-frame clones here, not all; method: immunoSEQ multiplex PCR. The sample lists tens of thousands of clones; 85% to 95% were seen once. V gene TRBV5-6 combines with J gene TRBJ1-5, with 7 nucleotides matching TRBD1. This TCR was sampled from a person aged 25 to 75 in good health. Sequencing used naive CD4+ T cells from blood. Indicated subset: CD45RO-negative CD62L-positive naive CD4 T cells. CDR3 bases: TGTGCCAGCAGCTTGTCTGCGACAGGGTGGTCGGTAGATCAGCCCCAGCATTTT. As protein: CASSLSATGWSVDQPQHF.